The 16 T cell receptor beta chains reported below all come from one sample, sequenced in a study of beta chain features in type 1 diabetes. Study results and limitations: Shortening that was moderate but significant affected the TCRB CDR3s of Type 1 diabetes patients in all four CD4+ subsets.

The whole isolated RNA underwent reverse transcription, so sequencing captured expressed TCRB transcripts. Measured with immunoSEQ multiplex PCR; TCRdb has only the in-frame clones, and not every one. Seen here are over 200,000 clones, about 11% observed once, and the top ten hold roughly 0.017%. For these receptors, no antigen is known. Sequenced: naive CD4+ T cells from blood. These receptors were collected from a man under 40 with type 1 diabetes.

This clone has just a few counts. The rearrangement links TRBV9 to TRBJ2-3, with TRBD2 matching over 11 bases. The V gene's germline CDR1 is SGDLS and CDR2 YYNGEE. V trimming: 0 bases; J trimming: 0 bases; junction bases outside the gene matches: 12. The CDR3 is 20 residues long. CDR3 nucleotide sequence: TGTGCCAGCAGCGTAGGGACTAGCGGGTTCTTACCTGCTAGCACAGATACGCAGTATTTT. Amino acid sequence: CASSVGTSGFLPASTDTQYF.

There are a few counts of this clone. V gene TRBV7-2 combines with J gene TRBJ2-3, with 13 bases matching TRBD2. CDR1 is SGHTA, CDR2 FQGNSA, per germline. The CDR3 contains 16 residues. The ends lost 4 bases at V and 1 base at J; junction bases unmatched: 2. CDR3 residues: CASSSGLAGGTDTQYF. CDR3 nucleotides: TGTGCCAGCAGCTCCGGACTAGCGGGGGGCACAGATACGCAGTATTTT.

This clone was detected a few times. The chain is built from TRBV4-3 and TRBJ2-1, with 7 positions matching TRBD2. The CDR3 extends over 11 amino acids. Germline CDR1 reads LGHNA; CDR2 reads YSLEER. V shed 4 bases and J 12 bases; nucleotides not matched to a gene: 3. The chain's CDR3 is CASSLGGVQFF. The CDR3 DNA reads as TGCGCCAGCAGCCTGGGGGGGGTGCAGTTCTTC.

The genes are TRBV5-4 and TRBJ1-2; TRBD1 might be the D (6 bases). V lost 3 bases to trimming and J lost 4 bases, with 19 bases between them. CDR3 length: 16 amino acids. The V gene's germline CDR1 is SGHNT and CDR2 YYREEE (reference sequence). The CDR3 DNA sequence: TGTGCCAGCAGCTCTCCCCTGGCAGGGGCGTCCTATGGCTACACCTTC. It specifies CASSSPLAGASYGYTF.

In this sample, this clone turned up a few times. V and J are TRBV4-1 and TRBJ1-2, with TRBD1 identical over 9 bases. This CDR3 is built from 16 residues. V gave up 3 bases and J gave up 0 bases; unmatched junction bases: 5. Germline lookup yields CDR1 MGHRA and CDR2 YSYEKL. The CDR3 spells CASSHPGQGANYGYTF. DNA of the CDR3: TGCGCCAGCAGCCATCCGGGACAGGGAGCTAACTATGGCTACACCTTC.

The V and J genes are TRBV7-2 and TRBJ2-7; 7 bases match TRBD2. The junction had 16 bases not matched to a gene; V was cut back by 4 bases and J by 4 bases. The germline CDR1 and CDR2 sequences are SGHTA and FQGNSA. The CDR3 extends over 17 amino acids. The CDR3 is CASSSRWSGAPGYEQYF. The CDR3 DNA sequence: TGTGCCAGCAGCTCCCGGTGGAGCGGGGCCCCGGGGTACGAGCAGTACTTC.

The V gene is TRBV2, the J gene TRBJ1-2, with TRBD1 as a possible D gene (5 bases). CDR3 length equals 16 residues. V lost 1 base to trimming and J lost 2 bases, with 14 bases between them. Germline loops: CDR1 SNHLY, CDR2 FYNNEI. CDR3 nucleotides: TGTGCCAGCAGTGAAGGGAGACAGACGATAAACTATGGCTACACCTTC. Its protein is CASSEGRQTINYGYTF.

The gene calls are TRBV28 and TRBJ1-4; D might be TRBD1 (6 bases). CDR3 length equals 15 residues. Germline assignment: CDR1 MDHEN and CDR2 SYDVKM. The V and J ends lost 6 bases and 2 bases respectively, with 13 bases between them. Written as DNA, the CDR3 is TGTGCCAGCAGCTCGGGGGGCGCGACTAATGAAAAACTGTTTTTT. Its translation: CASSSGGATNEKLFF.

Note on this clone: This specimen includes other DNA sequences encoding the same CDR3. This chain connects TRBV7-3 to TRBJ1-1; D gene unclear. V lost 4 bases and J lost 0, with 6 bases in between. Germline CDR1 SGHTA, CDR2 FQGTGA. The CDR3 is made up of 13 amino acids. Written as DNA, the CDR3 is TGTGCCAGCAGCTCTCAGGTGAACACTGAAGCTTTCTTT. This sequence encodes CASSSQVNTEAFF.

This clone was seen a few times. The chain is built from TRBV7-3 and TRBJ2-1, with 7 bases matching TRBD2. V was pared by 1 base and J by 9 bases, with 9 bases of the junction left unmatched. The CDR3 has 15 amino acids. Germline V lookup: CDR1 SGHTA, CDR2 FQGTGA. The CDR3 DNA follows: TGTGCCAGCAGCTTAAGGGCAGGGAGGGACGCTGAGCAGTTCTTC. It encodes CASSLRAGRDAEQFF.

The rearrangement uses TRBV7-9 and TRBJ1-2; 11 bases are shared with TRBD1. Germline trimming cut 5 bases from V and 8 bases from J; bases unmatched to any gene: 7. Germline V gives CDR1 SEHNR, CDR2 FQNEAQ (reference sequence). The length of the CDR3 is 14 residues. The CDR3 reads CASSTDRGLGGYTF. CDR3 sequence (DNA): TGTGCCAGCAGCACGGACAGGGGGCTAGGAGGCTACACCTTC. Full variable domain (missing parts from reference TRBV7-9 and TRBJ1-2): DTGVSQNPRHKITKRGQNVTFRCDPISEHNRLYWYRQTLGQGPEFLTYFQNEAQLEKSRLLSDRFSAERPKGSFSTLEIQRTEQGDSAMYLCASSTDRGLGGYTFGSGTRLTVV.

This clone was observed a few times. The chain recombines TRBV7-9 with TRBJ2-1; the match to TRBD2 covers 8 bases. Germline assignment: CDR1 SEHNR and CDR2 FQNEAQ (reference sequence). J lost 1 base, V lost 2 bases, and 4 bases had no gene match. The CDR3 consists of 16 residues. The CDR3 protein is CASSLWPGGSYNEQFF. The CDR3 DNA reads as TGTGCCAGCAGCTTATGGCCGGGGGGGTCCTACAATGAGCAGTTCTTC.

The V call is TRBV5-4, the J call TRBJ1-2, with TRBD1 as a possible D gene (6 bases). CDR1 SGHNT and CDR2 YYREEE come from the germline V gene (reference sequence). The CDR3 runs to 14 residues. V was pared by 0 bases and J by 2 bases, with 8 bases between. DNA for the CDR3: TGTGCCAGCAGCTTGGCAGGGGTGAACTATGGCTACACCTTC. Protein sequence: CASSLAGVNYGYTF.

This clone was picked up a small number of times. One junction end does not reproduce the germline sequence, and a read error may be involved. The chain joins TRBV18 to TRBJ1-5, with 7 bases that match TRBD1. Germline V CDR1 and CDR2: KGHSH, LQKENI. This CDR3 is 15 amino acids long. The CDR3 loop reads CASSQGSYSNQPQHF. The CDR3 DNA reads TGTGCCAGTTCACAGGGGTCCTATAGCAATCAGCCCCAGCATTTT. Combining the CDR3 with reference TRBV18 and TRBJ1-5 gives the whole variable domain NAGVMQNPRHLVRRRGQEARLRCSPMKGHSHVYWYRQLPEEGLKFMVYLQKENIIDESGMPKERFSAEFPKEGPSILRIQQVVRGDSAAYFCASSQGSYSNQPQHFGDGTRLSIL.

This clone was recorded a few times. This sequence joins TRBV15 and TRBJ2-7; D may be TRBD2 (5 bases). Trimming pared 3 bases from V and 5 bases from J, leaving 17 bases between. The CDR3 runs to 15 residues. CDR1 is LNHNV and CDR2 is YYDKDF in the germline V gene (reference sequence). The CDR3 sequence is CATSSFGSRSNEQYF. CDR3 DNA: TGTGCCACCAGCAGTTTTGGGAGTCGGAGCAACGAGCAGTACTTC.

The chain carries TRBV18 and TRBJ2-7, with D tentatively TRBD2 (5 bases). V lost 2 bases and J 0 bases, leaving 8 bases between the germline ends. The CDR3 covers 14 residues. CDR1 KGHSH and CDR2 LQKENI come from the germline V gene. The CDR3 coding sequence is TGTGCCAGCTCACCAAGTGGGAGCTCCTACGAGCAGTACTTC. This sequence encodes CASSPSGSSYEQYF.